This T cell receptor beta chain stems from a study of cytomegalovirus exposure and HLA in healthy donors. The study ran its PCR with 60 Vbeta and 13 Jbeta primers. Repertoires were generated with immunoSEQ multiplex PCR, while TCRdb's copy carries only in-frame clones and drops some. Counted here are some 160,000 clones, approximately 80% occurring once; the ten biggest clones make up approximately 1.6%. Germline CDR1 is WSHSY and CDR2 is SAAADI. The CDR3 is 14 amino acids. The germline V and J ends were trimmed by 4 bases and 2 bases, with 9 bases remaining between them. Findings and limits, study-wide: Most of the TCR beta V segments (in an earlier analysis) were productive either about 90% or about 30% of the time. It was reported that the classifier diagnosed cytomegalovirus status with high specificity and sensitivity in both the original and validation cohorts. In a later analysis, the majority of CMV-associated beta chains seemingly showed HLA restriction. TCR beta chain V- and J-gene trimming was linked, in a later analysis, to a missense variant in DCLRE1C.

Turning to this clone: No antigen is known for it.

Sequencing was performed on PBMCs. The receptor comes from a woman in her thirties in good health and CMV-seronegative. V is TRBV10-2 and J is TRBJ1-5; D remains ambiguous. The CDR3: CASSAPGGNQPQHF. As DNA, the CDR3 is TGCGCCAGCAGTGCACCGGGAGGCAATCAGCCCCAGCATTTT.